This TCR beta chain was observed in a study of graft-versus-host responses after intestinal transplantation. Study as a whole: Each recipient received anti-thymocyte globulin induction, then tacrolimus and steroids for 2 to 3 years. General observations from the study: Patients with graft-donor T cell macrochimerism had high graft-versus-host to host-versus-graft clonal ratios in allografts. Researchers found GvH clones in recipient marrow, and some showed up first in ileum or blood.

V was cut by 4 bases and J by 3 bases, with 14 bases left in between. The CDR3 consists of 15 residues. Germline V gene data show CDR1 as SGDLS and CDR2 as YYNGEE. Remarks on this clone: The antigen is unknown.

Data came from immunoSEQ multiplex PCR; TCRdb stores just in-frame clones and leaves some out. Here the sample spans more than 85,000 clones, about 94% being singletons. Sample: unstimulated CD8+ T cells sorted from spleen or lymph node cells, taken before intestinal transplant. The clonotype comes from a human donor who received an intestinal transplant. The rearrangement joins TRBV9 to TRBJ1-5; D call uncertain. In DNA form, the CDR3 reads TGTGCCAGCAGCCCGAGGTCGGGGAACAATCAGCCCCAGCATTTT. Translating gives CASSPRSGNNQPQHF.